Sequencing of this TCR beta chain was carried out in a study of T cells in Graves' hyperthyroidism and ophthalmopathy. With regard to this clonotype: The antigen remains unidentified.

TCR beta CDR3 regions were amplified from RNA transcripts. The HTBI primer set served for first-round RT-PCR of the TCR CDR3. TCRdb re-analysed the multiplex PCR reads in MiXCR, keeping a single row per CDR3 protein. Seen here are about 400,000 distinct CDR3 sequences, around 25% observed once, and the top ten hold 73%. Per the germline V gene, CDR1 is SQVTM and CDR2 is ANQGSEA. This CDR3 contains 12 residues. Germline trimming cut 4 bases from V and 7 bases from J; bases unmatched to any gene: 7. Overall study findings and caveats: In the blood, most expanded thyroid clonotypes above 0.001 appeared as well.

Material: blood. This clonotype was sampled from a man aged 50 or older with Graves' hyperthyroidism. The chain recombines TRBV29-1 with TRBJ2-7; TRBD1 agrees at 7 bases. For the CDR3, the DNA is TGCAGCGTTGGGACAGGCTCTGAGGAGCAGTACTTC. It is translated as CSVGTGSEEQYF.